This is a list of T cell receptor beta chains from one sample in a study of cytomegalovirus exposure and HLA in healthy donors. TCRdb's table, derived via immunoSEQ multiplex PCR, lists solely in-frame clones and lacks some. The sample comprises 85,000 to 100,000 clones, about 76% of which are singletons, and roughly 4.5% rests with the top ten. Sequencing was done on a sample of PBMCs. The receptors shown here come from a woman aged 40-49 years in good health and CMV-seronegative. Each CDR3 is given with its conserved first and last residue. D genes are given only for firm matches. A clone size is listed for some rows: how often the clone was seen (once, few, many), or a class if it is expanded.

>.|TRBV30|.|TRBJ1-2
CAWSQGTARGYTF
TGTGCCTGGAGTCAGGGGACCGCTCGTGGCTACACCTTC
>.|TRBV5-1|.|TRBJ1-3
CASSPMGQNSGNTIYF
TGCGCCAGCAGCCCAATGGGACAAAACTCTGGAAACACCATATATTTT
>TRBD1|TRBV29-1|few|TRBJ1-2
CSVEPQGARGYTF
TGCAGCGTTGAGCCCCAGGGGGCTAGGGGCTACACCTTC
>.|TRBV2|.|TRBJ1-6
CASKEGLFDSPLHF
TGTGCCAGCAAGGAGGGGCTTTTTGATTCACCCCTCCACTTT
>.|TRBV7-9|.|TRBJ2-7
CASRSLLVVADEQYF
TGTGCCAGCAGGTCGTTGTTGGTGGTAGCAGACGAGCAGTACTTC
>.|TRBV19|.|TRBJ1-2
CASSIDRQRPYGYTF
TGTGCCAGTAGTATAGACCGACAGCGACCCTATGGCTACACCTTC
>TRBD1|TRBV5-1|once|TRBJ1-2
CASSFRGQRSYGYTF
TGCGCCAGCAGCTTTCGGGGACAGCGATCCTATGGCTACACCTTC
>TRBD1|TRBV18|.|TRBJ1-2
CASSTGKDYGYTF
TGTGCCAGCTCGACAGGGAAGGACTATGGCTACACCTTC
>.|TRBV5-1|.|TRBJ1-5
CASSLGADRQPQHF
TGCGCCAGCAGCTTGGGGGCAGACCGTCAGCCCCAGCATTTT
>TRBD1|TRBV11-2|once|TRBJ1-2
CASSLDRGYGYTF
TGTGCCAGCAGCTTGGACAGGGGTTATGGCTACACCTTC
>TRBD1|TRBV6-1|.|TRBJ1-3
CATTSGGSGNTIYF
TGTGCCACCACTTCAGGGGGCTCTGGAAACACCATATATTTT
>.|TRBV4-1|.|TRBJ1-2
CASSQTEGEGVYGYTF
TGCGCCAGCAGCCAAACTGAGGGGGAAGGGGTCTATGGCTACACCTTC
>.|TRBV29-1|.|TRBJ1-1
CSVQTEPLNTEAFF
TGCAGCGTTCAGACGGAGCCCTTGAACACTGAAGCTTTCTTT
>.|TRBV9|.|TRBJ1-6
CASSERGGQGGNSPLHF
TGTGCCAGCAGCGAGAGGGGGGGGCAGGGTGGGAATTCACCCCTCCACTTT
>TRBD1|TRBV7-9|once|TRBJ1-1
CASSLISDRGILNTEAFF
TGTGCCAGCAGCTTGATTTCCGACAGGGGAATACTGAACACTGAAGCTTTCTTT
>TRBD1|TRBV6-5|.|TRBJ2-7
CASSYGQGWEQYF
TGTGCCAGCAGTTATGGACAGGGGTGGGAGCAGTACTTC
>.|TRBV18|.|TRBJ1-4
CASSPTTGGEKLFF
TGTGCCAGCTCACCTACAACCGGCGGAGAAAAACTGTTTTTT
>TRBD1|TRBV7-8|.|TRBJ1-6
CASSPLEGAGNSPLHF
TGTGCCAGCAGCCCGCTAGAGGGGGCTGGGAATTCACCCCTCCACTTT
>TRBD1|TRBV7-7|.|TRBJ2-5
CASGNRGETQYF
TGTGCCAGCGGTAACAGGGGAGAGACCCAGTACTTC
>TRBD2|TRBV7-2|.|TRBJ2-2
CASSPRTSGGTGELFF
TGTGCCAGCAGCCCCAGGACTAGCGGGGGGACCGGGGAGCTGTTTTTT
>TRBD1|TRBV5-4|few|TRBJ1-5
CASSVDRGQPQHF
TGTGCCAGCAGCGTAGACAGGGGTCAGCCCCAGCATTTT
>.|TRBV6-5|few|TRBJ1-5
CASRRRRQDNQPQHF
TGTGCCAGCAGACGCCGACGGCAGGACAATCAGCCCCAGCATTTT
>.|TRBV5-1|once|TRBJ2-1
CASSPYSLASNEQFF
TGCGCCAGCAGCCCTTACTCACTAGCTAGCAATGAGCAGTTCTTC
>TRBD2|TRBV7-8|.|TRBJ2-1
CASSLVAGGYNEQFF
TGTGCCAGCAGCTTAGTGGCGGGGGGGTACAATGAGCAGTTCTTC
>.|TRBV7-9|.|TRBJ2-1
CASSSPGESSSYNEQFF
TGTGCCAGCAGCTCGCCAGGGGAGTCGAGCTCCTACAATGAGCAGTTCTTC
>.|TRBV29-1|.|TRBJ2-7
CSVGPTGSYEQYF
TGCAGCGTCGGACCGACAGGCTCCTACGAGCAGTACTTC
>.|TRBV7-9|.|TRBJ1-3
CASRYDTGGGNTIYF
TGTGCCAGCAGATACGACACGGGGGGAGGAAACACCATATATTTT
>.|TRBV2|.|TRBJ2-5
CASSELGDTPDRETQYF
TGTGCCAGCAGTGAGCTCGGGGATACGCCAGACCGTGAAACCCAGTACTTC
>.|TRBV6-6|.|TRBJ1-1
CASSYYTVNTEAFF
TGTGCCAGCAGTTACTACACAGTTAACACTGAAGCTTTCTTT
>.|TRBV10-2|.|TRBJ1-1
CASSSFLALNTEAFF
TGCGCCAGCAGTAGCTTTTTGGCACTAAACACTGAAGCTTTCTTT
>.|TRBV21-1|.|TRBJ2-5
CASSKKEETQYF
TGTGCCAGCAGCAAAAAAGAGGAGACCCAGTACTTC
>TRBD1|TRBV25-1|.|TRBJ2-5
CASSKNTIPGQGKETQYF
TGTGCCAGCAGCAAAAATACGATACCGGGACAGGGGAAAGAGACCCAGTACTTC
>TRBD1|TRBV4-1|.|TRBJ2-3
CASSQDRGRDTQYF
TGCGCCAGCAGCCAAGACAGGGGGCGGGATACGCAGTATTTT
>TRBD1|TRBV6-5|.|TRBJ1-3
CASSFHRGGNTIYF
TGTGCCAGCAGTTTCCACAGGGGAGGAAACACCATATATTTT
>TRBD1|TRBV28|.|TRBJ2-7
CASGGQGSYEQYF
TGTGCCAGCGGGGGACAGGGTTCGTACGAGCAGTACTTC
>TRBD1|TRBV5-1|once|TRBJ2-7
CASSLGGTGSSYEQYF
TGCGCCAGCAGCTTGGGGGGGACAGGGAGCTCCTACGAGCAGTACTTC
>.|TRBV6-1|.|TRBJ2-1
CASSEPPGEQFF
TGTGCCAGCAGTGAACCCCCCGGTGAGCAGTTCTTC
>TRBD2|TRBV4-2|.|TRBJ2-3
CASSQEIGTSGGNTQYF
TGTGCCAGCAGCCAAGAGATCGGGACTAGCGGGGGAAATACGCAGTATTTT
>.|TRBV6-6|few|TRBJ2-1
CASGTSFGEQFF
TGTGCCAGCGGCACTAGCTTCGGTGAGCAGTTCTTC
>TRBD2|TRBV5-1|.|TRBJ2-2
CASSFLARGGHNGELFF
TGCGCCAGCAGCTTTTTGGCGCGGGGGGGCCATAACGGGGAGCTGTTTTTT
>TRBD2|TRBV19|once|TRBJ2-3
CASSTSLGRGVLSADTQYF
TGTGCCAGTAGTACGTCCCTAGGGCGGGGGGTACTCTCCGCAGATACGCAGTATTTT
>.|TRBV2|.|TRBJ1-1
CASSVQGYEAFF
TGTGCCAGCAGTGTGCAGGGCTATGAAGCTTTCTTT
>TRBD2|TRBV4-2|.|TRBJ2-2
CASSQDSNFGASGPESGELFF
TGTGCCAGCAGCCAAGATAGCAACTTCGGGGCTAGCGGTCCGGAAAGTGGGGAGCTGTTTTTT
>.|TRBV4-2|once|TRBJ2-1
CASGGGAYNEQFF
TGTGCCAGCGGGGGGGGCGCCTACAATGAGCAGTTCTTC
>.|TRBV5-4|once|TRBJ2-7
CASSLSFQGSYEQYF
TGTGCCAGCAGCTTGAGTTTTCAGGGCTCCTACGAGCAGTACTTC
>.|TRBV6-6|.|TRBJ2-1
CASSPSGSYEQFF
TGTGCCAGCAGCCCTAGTGGGTCTTATGAGCAGTTCTTC
>TRBD2|TRBV6-5|once|TRBJ2-3
CASRPIGTSRTQYF
TGTGCCAGCAGACCCATAGGGACTAGCAGGACGCAGTATTTT
>.|TRBV13|.|TRBJ2-3
CASSLGAFKTITDTQYF
TGTGCCAGCAGCCTGGGCGCGTTTAAGACAATCACAGATACGCAGTATTTT
>.|TRBV5-4|.|TRBJ2-6
CASSLRLVGGANVLTF
TGTGCCAGCAGCTTAAGGCTGGTGGGCGGGGCCAACGTCCTGACTTTC
>.|TRBV5-1|few|TRBJ1-1
CASSLFRGGTEAFF
TGCGCCAGCAGCTTGTTCAGGGGTGGGACTGAAGCTTTCTTT
>.|TRBV5-1|.|TRBJ2-7
CASAPGGSAVLGYEQYF
TGCGCCAGCGCCCCAGGTGGGTCGGCCGTCTTGGGCTACGAGCAGTACTTC
>TRBD2|TRBV5-1|.|TRBJ2-1
CASSTGTSGGPYNEQFF
TGCGCCAGCAGCACCGGGACTAGCGGGGGCCCTTACAATGAGCAGTTCTTC
>TRBD2|TRBV7-3|.|TRBJ2-3
CASSPHSGGRADTQYF
TGTGCCAGCAGCCCCCATAGCGGGGGGCGCGCAGATACGCAGTATTTT
>.|TRBV13|.|TRBJ1-1
CASSLGLIGRWGGENTEAFF
TGTGCCAGCAGCTTAGGCCTAATTGGACGGTGGGGGGGGGAAAACACTGAAGCTTTCTTT
>.|TRBV19|.|TRBJ2-7
CASSFAGISEQYF
TGTGCCAGTAGTTTCGCAGGGATATCCGAGCAGTACTTC
>TRBD1|TRBV2|.|TRBJ2-1
CASRGDRGSYNEQFF
TGTGCCAGCAGGGGGGACAGGGGCTCCTACAATGAGCAGTTCTTC